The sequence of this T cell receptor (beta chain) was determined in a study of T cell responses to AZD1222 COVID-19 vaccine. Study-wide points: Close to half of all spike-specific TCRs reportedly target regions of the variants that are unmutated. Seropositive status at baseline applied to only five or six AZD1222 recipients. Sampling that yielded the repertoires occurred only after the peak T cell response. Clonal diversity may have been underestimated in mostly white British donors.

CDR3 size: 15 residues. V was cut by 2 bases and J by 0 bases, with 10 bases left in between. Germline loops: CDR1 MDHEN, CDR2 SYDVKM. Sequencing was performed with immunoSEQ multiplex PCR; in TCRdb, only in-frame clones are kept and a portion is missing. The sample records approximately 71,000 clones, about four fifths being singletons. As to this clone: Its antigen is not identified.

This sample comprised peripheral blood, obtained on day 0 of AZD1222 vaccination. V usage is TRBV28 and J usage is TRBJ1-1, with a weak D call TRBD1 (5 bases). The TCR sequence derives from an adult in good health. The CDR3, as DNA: TGTGCCAGCAGTTTAAGGGCAGGGATGAACACTGAAGCTTTCTTT. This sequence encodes CASSLRAGMNTEAFF.